This T cell receptor beta chain was obtained from a study of cytomegalovirus exposure and HLA in healthy donors. Study background: Unique TCRs numbering roughly 80 million, obtained from HLA-typed donors, made up an early data release.

A multiplex PCR was run with 60 Vbeta primers and 13 Jbeta primers. Clones were sequenced by immunoSEQ multiplex PCR, and TCRdb holds only the in-frame ones, with some missing. Found here are 200,000 to 250,000 clones, over 75% of them singletons; the top ten hold 0.22%. Study findings and constraints: The number of N-insertions in an Asian-associated ancestry cluster was reportedly below the approximately 690-donor mean in a later analysis. As immune exposure information, only CMV serostatus was available. The study dropped some indistinguishable V segments, TRBV6-2 and TRBV6-3 among them.

Trimming left V 3 bases short and J 6 bases short, with 12 bases between. CDR1 SGHRS and CDR2 YFSETQ come from the germline V gene. The CDR3 loop spans 13 amino acids. This clone was counted a few times. Its cognate antigen is unknown. The sequenced sample consisted of PBMCs. This clonotype was obtained from a girl aged 2 to 9 in good health and CMV-seronegative. This rearrangement joins TRBV5-1 to TRBJ1-1; TRBD1 might be the D (6 bases). The CDR3 spells CASSSGAGAEAFF. In nucleotides, the CDR3 is TGCGCCAGCAGCTCAGGGGCGGGGGCTGAAGCTTTCTTT.